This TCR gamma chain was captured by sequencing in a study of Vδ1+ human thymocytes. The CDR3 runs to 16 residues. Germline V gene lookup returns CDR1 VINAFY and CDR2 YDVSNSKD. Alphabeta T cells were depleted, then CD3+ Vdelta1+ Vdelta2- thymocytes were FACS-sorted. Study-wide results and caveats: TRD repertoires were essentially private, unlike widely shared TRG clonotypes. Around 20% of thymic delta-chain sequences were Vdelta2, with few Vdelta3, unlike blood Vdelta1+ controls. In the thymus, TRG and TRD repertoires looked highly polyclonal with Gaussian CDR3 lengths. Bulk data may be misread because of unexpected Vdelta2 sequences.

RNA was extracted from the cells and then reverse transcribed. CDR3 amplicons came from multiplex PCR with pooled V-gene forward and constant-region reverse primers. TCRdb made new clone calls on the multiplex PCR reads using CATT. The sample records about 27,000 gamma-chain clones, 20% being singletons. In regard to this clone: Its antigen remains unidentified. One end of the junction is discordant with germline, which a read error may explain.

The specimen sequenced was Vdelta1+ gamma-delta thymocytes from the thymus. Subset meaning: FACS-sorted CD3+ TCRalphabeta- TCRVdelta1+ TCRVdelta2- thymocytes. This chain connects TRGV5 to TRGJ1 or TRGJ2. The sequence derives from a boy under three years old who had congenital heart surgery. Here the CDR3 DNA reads TGTGCAACCTGGGACAGGCTGAACTGGGTTTGGTATAAGAAACTCTTT. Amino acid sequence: CATWDRLNWVWYKKLF.